A single sample is the source of the 24 T cell receptor beta chains below, sequenced in a study of cytomegalovirus exposure and HLA in healthy donors. The study ran its PCR with 60 Vbeta and 13 Jbeta primers. Profiled with immunoSEQ multiplex PCR; TCRdb holds only in-frame clones, not every one. Of 180,000 or so clones in the sample, more than 75% were seen once. Sequencing used PBMCs. These receptors were taken from a woman aged 45-60 years in good health and CMV-seropositive.

This clone occurred once. The V and J genes are TRBV5-1 and TRBJ2-6, with D unclear. The germline CDR1 and CDR2 sequences are SGHRS and YFSETQ. The CDR3 is 16 residues long. The germline V and J ends were trimmed by 6 bases and 0 bases, with 13 bases remaining between them. CDR3 residues: CASKLDLVSGANVLTF. The CDR3 nucleotides are TGCGCCAGCAAGTTAGATCTAGTCTCTGGGGCCAACGTCCTGACTTTC.

This clone was observed a single time. The V gene is TRBV29-1, the J gene TRBJ2-3; D not resolved. From germline, CDR1 is SQVTM and CDR2 ANQGSEA. Trimming left V 7 bases short and J 6 bases short, with 8 bases between. The CDR3 has 10 residues. The CDR3, as DNA: TGCAGCGCTCTAGATGATACGCAGTATTTT. Residues: CSALDDTQYF.

CDR3 in amino acids: CASSPPGRGETQYF. The DNA of the CDR3 is TGTGCCAGCAGTCCTCCTGGCAGGGGTGAGACCCAGTACTTC. This chain uses TRBV27 with TRBJ2-5, with D possibly being TRBD1 (6 bases). The CDR3 is 14 amino acids. V shed 5 bases and J shed 5 bases, with 15 bases lying between them. Germline lookup yields CDR1 MNHEY and CDR2 SMNVEV (reference sequence).

This rearrangement joins TRBV7-9 to TRBJ1-1, with 9 bases matching TRBD1. The CDR3 length is 14 residues. V lost 4 bases, J lost 3 bases, and 3 bases stayed unmatched. The germline V gene has CDR1 SEHNR and CDR2 FQNEAQ (reference sequence). CDR3 coding DNA: TGTGCCAGCAGCTGGGACAGGGAGTACACTGAAGCTTTCTTT. It codes for CASSWDREYTEAFF.

This clone showed up just a few times. This rearrangement joins TRBV2 to TRBJ2-7; 8 bases align to TRBD1. The trim removed 4 bases at V and 4 bases at J, leaving 12 bases unmatched. The CDR3 loop spans 16 amino acids. Germline V lookup: CDR1 SNHLY, CDR2 FYNNEI. CDR3 DNA: TGTGCCAGCAGTGCCCCCGGACAGGGATTAAGGTACGAGCAGTACTTC. Its translation: CASSAPGQGLRYEQYF. The entire variable domain, with the rest obtained from reference TRBV2 and TRBJ2-7, is as follows: EPEVTQTPSHQVTQMGQEVILRCVPISNHLYFYWYRQILGQKVEFLVSFYNNEISEKSEIFDDQFSVERPDGSNFTLKIRSTKLEDSAMYFCASSAPGQGLRYEQYFGPGTRLTVT.

V is TRBV10-2 and J is TRBJ1-1, with unresolved D. The CDR3 spans 13 residues. Per the germline V gene, CDR1 is WSHSY and CDR2 is SAAADI. V was shortened by 4 bases and J by 2 bases, with 8 bases between the two germline ends. CDR3 residues: CASSAGGNTEAFF. As DNA, the CDR3 is TGCGCCAGCAGTGCCGGCGGCAACACTGAAGCTTTCTTT.

The CDR3 sequence: CASSYGPGADYEQYF. As DNA, the CDR3 is TGTGCCAGCAGTTACGGGCCAGGCGCCGACTACGAGCAGTACTTC. This rearrangement joins TRBV6-6 to TRBJ2-7, with D uncertain. CDR1 and CDR2 (germline): MNHNY, SVGAGI (reference sequence). V lost 2 bases and J 3 bases, leaving 14 bases between the germline ends. The CDR3 runs to 15 residues.

The rearrangement joins TRBV10-1 to TRBJ2-7, with TRBD2 identical over 10 bases. Losses at the gene ends were 7 bases for V and 4 bases for J; bases not matched to a gene: 7. Looked up from germline, CDR1 is WNHNN and CDR2 is SYGVQD (reference sequence). There are 14 residues in the CDR3. CDR3 sequence: CASTPGLALYEQYF. The CDR3 nucleotides are TGCGCCAGCACCCCGGGACTAGCGCTATACGAGCAGTACTTC.

The V gene is TRBV21-1, the J gene TRBJ2-1; whether TRBD2, the table's D call, matches the DNA was not checked. TRBV21-1 is described as a pseudogene. This CDR3 contains 17 residues. Written as DNA, the CDR3 is TGTGCCAGCAGCAAAATCCTCGGGCCTAGCGGGAGGACTAAGCAGTTCTTC. Its translation: CASSKILGPSGRTKQFF.

The chain combines TRBV5-6 with TRBJ2-3; a possible D gene is TRBD1 (5 bases). V dropped 3 bases and J dropped 6 bases, with 14 bases sitting between them. The CDR3 has 14 amino acids. Germline V gene data show CDR1 as SGHDT and CDR2 as YYEEEE. CDR3 DNA sequence: TGTGCCAGCAGCTCCCCGGCTGCAGGGGATACGCAGTATTTT. It is translated as CASSSPAAGDTQYF. Full variable domain (rest looked up from reference TRBV5-6 and TRBJ2-3): DAGVTQSPTHLIKTRGQQVTLRCSPKSGHDTVSWYQQALGQGPQFIFQYYEEEERQRGNFPDRFSGHQFPNYSSELNVNALLLGDSALYLCASSSPAAGDTQYFGPGTRLTVL.

The chain uses TRBV25-1 and TRBJ1-6, with a weak D call TRBD1 (5 bases). V lost 5 bases, J lost 7 bases, and 12 bases lay in between. Per germline, CDR1 MGHDK and CDR2 SYGVNS. The CDR3 extends over 14 amino acids. CDR3: CASSTGHANSPLHF. The CDR3, as DNA: TGTGCCAGCAGTACAGGACACGCGAATTCACCCCTCCACTTT.

Turning to this clone: The junction departs from germline at one end; a sequencing error may be responsible. The chain employs TRBV6-5 and TRBJ2-5; D gene uncertain. Per the germline V gene, CDR1 is MNHEY and CDR2 is SVGAGI. This CDR3 comprises 13 residues. The CDR3 nucleotides read TGTGCCAGCAGTTTATCAATTCAAGAGGCCCAGTACTTC. Its protein product is CASSLSIQEAQYF.

The chain couples TRBV28 to TRBJ2-7; the match to TRBD2 covers 11 bases. CDR3 length equals 17 residues. V shed 3 bases and J 2 bases; nucleotides not matched to a gene: 9. CDR1 is MDHEN and CDR2 is SYDVKM in the germline V gene. In nucleotides, the CDR3 is TGTGCCAGCAGTTTTGCGCGGACTAGCGGGTACACCTACGAGCAGTACTTC. It specifies CASSFARTSGYTYEQYF.

Remarks on this clone: A read error may produce the germline difference seen at one junction end. The rearrangement uses TRBV7-9 and TRBJ2-7; D remains ambiguous. Germline CDR1 and CDR2: SEHNR and FQNEAQ (reference sequence). CDR3 length: 12 amino acids. Here the CDR3 DNA reads TGTTCCAGCAGCTTCGACTCGGACGAGCAGTACTTC. Residues: CSSSFDSDEQYF. Looking up the rest from reference TRBV7-9 and TRBJ2-7 gives the full variable domain: DTGVSQNPRHKITKRGQNVTFRCDPISEHNRLYWYRQTLGQGPEFLTYFQNEAQLEKSRLLSDRFSAERPKGSFSTLEIQRTEQGDSAMYLCSSSFDSDEQYFGPGTRLTVT.

CDR3 amino acids: CASSLGSYGYTF. The CDR3 DNA is TGTGCCAGCAGTTTGGGCAGCTATGGCTACACCTTC. This chain joins TRBV28 and TRBJ1-2; no reliable D call. CDR1 MDHEN and CDR2 SYDVKM come from the germline V gene. The CDR3 is made up of 12 amino acids. Deletions cut 3 bases from V and 4 bases from J, with 6 bases between.

This chain connects TRBV2 to TRBJ1-3, with D maybe TRBD1 (5 bases). Germline V lookup: CDR1 SNHLY, CDR2 FYNNEI. V was trimmed by 6 bases and J by 1 base, leaving 10 bases between them. The CDR3 loop spans 14 amino acids. The CDR3: CASSGGYSGNTIYF. CDR3 in DNA: TGTGCCAGCAGCGGGGGGTATTCTGGAAACACCATATATTTT.

The rearrangement links TRBV10-1 to TRBJ2-3; D is unclear. The CDR3 loop spans 12 amino acids. V was cut by 5 bases and J by 4 bases, with 7 bases left in between. Germline CDR1 and CDR2: WNHNN and SYGVQD (reference sequence). The CDR3 sequence is CASSRYPDTQYF. The DNA for the CDR3 is TGCGCCAGCAGTCGTTATCCAGATACGCAGTATTTT.

This clone was picked up one time. Its ends do not fully match the called genes, so a read error is possible. This rearrangement joins TRBV10-3 to TRBJ2-5; D is unresolved. Germline CDR1 reads ENHRY; CDR2 reads SYGVKD. This CDR3 has 13 residues. CDR3 sequence (DNA): TGTACCATCAGTGAGCGCTCCGGAGAGACCCAGTACTTC. Residues: CTISERSGETQYF.

The CDR3 DNA reads TGTGCCAGCAGCTCCCAAGGGGGCGCAGGCACCGGGGAGCTGTTTTTT. Protein sequence: CASSSQGGAGTGELFF. The chain carries TRBV7-2 and TRBJ2-2; 7 bases are a match to TRBD1. The CDR3 is 16 amino acids. The germline V gene encodes CDR1 SGHTA and CDR2 FQGNSA. With V trimmed by 4 bases and J by 4 bases, 9 bases remained unmatched.

This clone was found a few times. The gene calls are TRBV29-1 and TRBJ1-1, with 9 bases fitting TRBD1. The V segment lost 0 bases and the J segment 11 bases; nucleotides outside the gene matches: 7. Germline V gene lookup returns CDR1 SQVTM and CDR2 ANQGSEA. This CDR3 is built from 13 residues. Here the CDR3 reads CSVEDRQTGGAFF. For the CDR3, the DNA is TGCAGCGTTGAAGATCGACAGACAGGGGGTGCTTTCTTT. The whole variable domain, filled in from reference TRBV29-1 and TRBJ1-1, reads SAVISQKPSRDICQRGTSLTIQCQVDSQVTMMFWYRQQPGQSLTLIATANQGSEATYESGFVIDKFPISRPNLTFSTLTVSNMSPEDSSIYLCSVEDRQTGGAFFGQGTRLTVV.

With respect to this clone: Other DNA sequences from this sample encode an identical CDR3 as well. The rearrangement joins TRBV10-3 to TRBJ2-1; D ambiguous. V was shortened by 0 bases and J by 0 bases, with 3 bases between the two germline ends. Germline loops: CDR1 ENHRY, CDR2 SYGVKD. The CDR3 consists of 14 residues. CDR3 sequence: CAISESSSYNEQFF. The CDR3 DNA sequence: TGTGCCATCAGTGAGTCGAGCTCCTACAATGAGCAGTTCTTC.

As concerns this clone: The germline gene is not matched at one end of the junction; a read error may be the cause. The gene calls are TRBV5-1 and TRBJ1-6, with D hard to call. This CDR3 contains 15 residues. CDR1 and CDR2 from the germline V gene are SGHRS and YFSETQ. Here the CDR3 reads CASGLARGSGSPLHF. The CDR3 DNA follows: TGCGCCAGCGGCTTGGCCAGAGGGAGCGGTTCACCCCTCCACTTT. Based on the CDR3 plus reference TRBV5-1 and TRBJ1-6, the full variable domain is KAGVTQTPRYLIKTRGQQVTLSCSPISGHRSVSWYQQTPGQGLQFLFEYFSETQRNKGNFPGRFSGRQFSNSRSEMNVSTLELGDSALYLCASGLARGSGSPLHFGNGTRLTVT.

V is TRBV6-1 and J is TRBJ2-6; unclear D gene. Per germline, CDR1 MNHNS and CDR2 SASEGT. V shed 5 bases and J shed 0 bases, with 8 bases lying between them. This CDR3 comprises 15 residues. CDR3 loop: CASSTHSSGANVLTF. DNA for the CDR3: TGTGCCAGCAGTACGCACAGCTCTGGGGCCAACGTCCTGACTTTC.

There are a few counts of this clone. The J gene is TRBJ1-1, the V gene TRBV5-6; the D is unclear. In germline, CDR1 is SGHDT, CDR2 YYEEEE. This CDR3 has 16 amino acids. The germline V and J ends were trimmed by 0 bases and 0 bases, with 12 bases remaining between them. The chain's CDR3 is CASSLADQEVNTEAFF. The DNA for the CDR3 is TGTGCCAGCAGCTTGGCAGACCAGGAGGTGAACACTGAAGCTTTCTTT.